This T cell receptor (beta chain) was recorded in a study of CXCR3-negative and CXCR3-positive naive CD8 T cells. Whole-study findings and limits: TRB CDR3 properties were used to infer TCR strength, and surface CD5 was comparable between naive subsets. Naive CXCR3-positive cells had TRB CDR3s more hydrophobic than those of CXCR3-negative naive cells. Memory cells showed distinct TRBV-TRBJ patterns, while the two naive subsets matched. Most assays used freshly isolated PBMCs, as cryopreservation partially reduced CXCR3.

Researchers prepared the TRB cDNA libraries using 5' RACE with UMI labels. After re-calling the 5' RACE reads, TCRdb lists one entry per CDR3 protein, DNA absent. This listing includes about 3,100 distinct CDR3 sequences. Frequency places this clonotype as medium-sized (0.01 to 0.1%). Its antigen is as yet unknown. CDR3 length: 15 residues. Germline V gene lookup returns CDR1 DFQATT and CDR2 SNEGSKA (reference sequence). CD45RO-CCR7+CD27+CD95- expression identified naive CD8+ T cells. The sequence derives from a human donor in good health. Some clones in this sample may be carry-over from other donors' samples. Sequenced sample: naive CXCR3+ CD8+ T cells from blood. The subset is: CD45RO-CCR7+CD27+CD95- naive CD8+ T cells expressing CXCR3 (TNR3+). The gene calls are TRBV20-1 and TRBJ2-1; absent DNA, TCRdb's TRBD2 call cannot be checked. CDR3 region: CSAGMGNFAQNEQFF.